The sequence of this T cell receptor beta chain was determined in a study of CD8+ T cells in alopecia areata. Study-level information: Patients in the treated group were given tofacitinib by mouth, 5 to 10 mg twice a day.

In its sample, this clone was seen a few times. Regarding treatment: oral pan-JAK inhibitor, 5-10 mg twice daily. Extracted RNA was reverse transcribed, and the resulting cDNA served as sequencing template. The method was immunoSEQ multiplex PCR; TCRdb's version includes in-frame clones alone and lacks a portion of them. The table records about 190,000 clones, roughly three fifths of them present only once. Germline CDR1 KGHSH, CDR2 LQKENI. This CDR3 is 15 amino acids long. V lost 6 bases to trimming and J lost 0 bases, with 12 bases between them. The starting material was CD4+ T cells sorted from blood, obtained at week 4, from a patient treated with tofacitinib. The sequence derives from a human donor with alopecia areata. The V gene is TRBV18, the J gene TRBJ1-3, with unresolved D. As DNA, the CDR3 is TGTGCCAGCTCCCCAAAGCCCGACTCTGGAAACACCATATATTTT. Its translation: CASSPKPDSGNTIYF.